Listed below are T cell receptor beta chains from one sample, sequenced in a study of T cell responses to AZD1222 COVID-19 vaccine. Using immunoSEQ multiplex PCR, the repertoire was profiled, and TCRdb retains in-frame clones only, with some absent. The sample has around 150,000 clones, roughly 93% seen once. The sequences come from peripheral blood, collected 28 days after the second AZD1222 dose. The receptors were sampled from an adult who received the AZD1222 COVID-19 vaccine. Both conserved end residues are trimmed from each CDR3. Expanded clones are given a class, and other clones once, few, many or no size at all.

v_gene	abundance	j_gene	CDR3aa
TRBV12-3/TRBV12-4	-	TRBJ1-1	ASSPQGSSEAF
TRBV27	-	TRBJ1-1	ASSSGQMNTEAF
TRBV30	-	TRBJ1-2	AWRTGEGYT
TRBV30	few	TRBJ2-4	AWSALTGGIQY
TRBV29-1	once	TRBJ2-5	SAGLAGRKETQY
TRBV5-4	-	TRBJ1-1	ASSLNRGQTEAF
TRBV7-2	-	TRBJ1-6	ASSLGFLGNSPLH
TRBV19	-	TRBJ2-1	ASSRGSGGYNEQF
TRBV24-1	-	TRBJ1-5	ATSDFTGGFNQPQH
TRBV7-6	-	TRBJ2-1	ASSTPGQRYNEQF
TRBV29-1	-	TRBJ2-7	SVSLDSYEQY
TRBV30	-	TRBJ2-7	AWRSTGTANMS
TRBV19	-	TRBJ2-7	ASSWSGAISYEQY
TRBV6-6	-	TRBJ2-3	ASSRLAGQADTQY
TRBV24-1	-	TRBJ2-3	ATSGTYTDTQY
TRBV12-3/TRBV12-4	-	TRBJ1-1	ASSLGIEAF
TRBV9	-	TRBJ2-1	ASSVRGADEQF
TRBV4-2	-	TRBJ1-6	ASSQEASGAPGSPLH
TRBV19	-	TRBJ1-2	ASVGVNYGYT
TRBV18	-	TRBJ1-6	ASSGDRGPRGRH
TRBV7-9	-	TRBJ1-2	ASSLRTVYGYT
TRBV28	-	TRBJ2-3	ASSLSVPDTQY
TRBV5-4	-	TRBJ2-7	ASSSTDRAGHEQY
TRBV7-9	-	TRBJ2-1	ASSTVQRGAYNEQF
TRBV27	-	TRBJ2-2	ASSLSSANTGELF
TRBV30	-	TRBJ2-3	ACRDLNTDTQY
TRBV20-1	-	TRBJ1-5	SASFEASGQPQH
TRBV30	-	TRBJ2-2	ACGPRRELF
TRBV7-9	-	TRBJ2-3	ASSLVGGARDTQY
TRBV7-9	-	TRBJ1-2	ASSLGRTTFNYGYT
TRBV5-1	-	TRBJ2-1	ASSSGRGYNEQF
TRBV15	-	TRBJ2-1	ATLGQEGNEQF
TRBV2	-	TRBJ1-6	ASMWGSYNSPLH
TRBV28	-	TRBJ1-6	ASSLLSDNSPIIYNSPLH
TRBV9	-	TRBJ1-2	ASSGGAFGYT
TRBV9	-	TRBJ1-6	ASSGQGEYNSPLH
TRBV7-3	-	TRBJ2-2	ASSQQGTDTGELF
TRBV2	-	TRBJ1-2	ASSAGSLWGYT
TRBV18	-	TRBJ2-7	ASSPSRTGSYEQY
TRBV7-2	-	TRBJ2-7	ASSPTGGGEQY
TRBV18	-	TRBJ2-5	ASSPGETQY
TRBV7-2	-	TRBJ1-1	ASSSRPQGAGEAF
TRBV27	-	TRBJ1-2	ASSPRDSFYGYT
TRBV19	-	TRBJ1-6	ASTYEGGRAYAYNSPLH
TRBV30	-	TRBJ1-2	AWSVTGRSYGYT
TRBV2	-	TRBJ2-1	ASGTPTGTHTAVLAYNEQF
TRBV19	-	TRBJ2-3	ASGWNTDTQY
TRBV5-5	-	TRBJ1-3	ASSTSVRPGNTIY
TRBV5-1	once	TRBJ2-3	ASGPAATDTQY
TRBV18	-	TRBJ2-1	ASSPSGGVNEQF
TRBV7-9	-	TRBJ2-7	ASSLVMGVAYEQY
TRBV5-6	-	TRBJ2-2	ASSIPGQAPAGELF
TRBV18	-	TRBJ1-1	ASSPVPGQGMNTEAF
TRBV4-1	-	TRBJ2-1	ASSPNHNEQF
TRBV19	-	TRBJ1-5	ASTAMDSTRPQH